This TCR beta chain was found in a study of tumor and adjacent non-tumor tissue in lung cancer. For the study at large: Patients were aged about 30 to 76, nine to eleven men and 4 to 6 women, stage I to III. Study outcomes and limitations: In normal lung, the top 100 clones were significantly more dominant than in tumor. Higher tumor TCR diversity was associated with shorter survival.

Three rounds of nested PCR, following a modified ARM-PCR protocol, produced the TCRbeta library. TCRdb re-called the multiplex PCR reads through MiXCR, storing one row per CDR3 protein. The data hold about 140,000 distinct CDR3 sequences, with approximately 66% observed a single time. Comment on this clonotype: What it binds is not known. This sequence may be a read error, since a much larger clone differs from it by one base. This likely comes from a read error, as the CDR3 has no conserved phenylalanine or tryptophan at its end.

The template was RNA from unsorted bulk tissue. Newly diagnosed lung cancer patients had thoracic surgery in China, August–November 2014, without prior chemotherapy. The CDR3 is 12 residues long. Germline V lookup: CDR1 DFQATT, CDR2 SNEGSKA (reference sequence). V shed 3 bases and J shed 1 base, with 6 bases lying between them. Sample: lung tumor tissue. This receptor was identified in a man aged 55 to 69 with small cell lung cancer. The V gene is TRBV20-1, the J gene TRBJ1-1; tentatively, D is TRBD1 (5 bases). The CDR3, as DNA: TGCAGTGCTAGGAGGGGGAACACTGAAGCTTTCTTA. Amino acid sequence: CSARRGNTEAFL.